Presented here are 31 T cell receptor beta chains from one specimen sequenced in a study of tumor and adjacent non-tumor tissue in lung cancer. RNA was extracted from bulk tissue without any cell sorting. TCRbeta libraries were built with three rounds of nested PCR, modified from ARM-PCR. TCRdb processed the multiplex PCR reads anew with MiXCR; each CDR3 protein has one entry. The data contain 200,000 to 250,000 distinct CDR3 sequences, 70% to 75% of them singletons. Sequenced input: lung tumor tissue. Every receptor here comes from a man aged 55 to 69 with non-small cell lung cancer.

In its sample, this clonotype was seen once. With a much larger clone just one base away, this may be a read error. The chain joins TRBV7-9 to TRBJ1-1, with D perhaps TRBD1 (5 bases). The CDR3 runs to 14 residues. Per the germline V gene, CDR1 is SEHNR and CDR2 is FQNEAQ (reference sequence). The germline V and J ends were trimmed by 5 bases and 1 base, with 11 bases remaining between them. CDR3 in DNA: TGTGCCAGCAGCACGGGGACCACGAACACTGAAGCTTTCTTT. It encodes CASSTGTTNTEAFF. The complete variable domain, with remaining parts taken from reference TRBV7-9 and TRBJ1-1, reads DTGVSQNPRHKITKRGQNVTFRCDPISEHNRLYWYRQTLGQGPEFLTYFQNEAQLEKSRLLSDRFSAERPKGSFSTLEIQRTEQGDSAMYLCASSTGTTNTEAFFGQGTRLTVV.

In regard to this clonotype: The junction departs from germline at one end; a sequencing error may be responsible. CDR3 sequence: CGADGTSGGGNEQFF. CDR3 sequence (DNA): TGCGGTGCCGACGGGACTAGCGGGGGTGGCAATGAGCAGTTCTTC. The chain is built from TRBV20-1 and TRBJ2-1, with 14 bases aligning to TRBD2. This CDR3 spans 15 amino acids. CDR1 and CDR2 (germline): DFQATT, SNEGSKA (reference sequence).

The table lists this clonotype with many counts. The rearrangement joins TRBV10-2 to TRBJ1-2; 10 bases agree with TRBD1. The CDR3 loop spans 13 amino acids. J lost 8 bases, V lost 6 bases, and 6 bases had no gene match. CDR1 is WSHSY and CDR2 is SAAADI in the germline V gene. The CDR3 reads CASRGQGIEGYTF. CDR3 DNA: TGCGCCAGCAGGGGACAGGGGATAGAAGGCTACACCTTC.

As concerns this clonotype: One base away lies a much larger clone, so this may be a sequencing read error. Here the CDR3 reads CTSSQAAGYEQYF. In DNA, the CDR3 is TGCACCAGCAGCCAAGCAGCGGGATACGAGCAGTACTTC. This sequence joins TRBV4-3 and TRBJ2-7, with TRBD2 matching over 7 bases. The CDR3 runs to 13 residues. Per germline, CDR1 LGHNA and CDR2 YSLEER.

On this clonotype itself: One base away lies a much larger clone, so this may be a sequencing read error. The J gene is TRBJ1-4, the V gene TRBV6-5; 7 bases match TRBD1. The CDR3 is 17 residues long. V dropped 6 bases and J dropped 1; count of bases not matched to a gene: 11. Germline V gene sequence: CDR1 MNHEY, CDR2 SVGAGI. As DNA, the CDR3 is TGTGCCAGCAGGCGTGACAGGGTGGCCGGAACTAATGAAAAACTGTTTTTT. It encodes CASRRDRVAGTNEKLFF.

The chain uses TRBV20-1 and TRBJ2-5, with 8 bases matching TRBD2. With V trimmed by 8 bases and J by 1 base, 12 bases remained unmatched. The CDR3 has 15 residues. Germline-derived CDR1 and CDR2 are DFQATT and SNEGSKA (reference sequence). CDR3 loop: CSPNPAGGSQETQYF. CDR3 DNA: TGCAGTCCTAATCCGGCGGGGGGAAGCCAAGAGACCCAGTACTTC.

The chain joins TRBV20-1 to TRBJ1-2; 7 bases agree with TRBD1. CDR3 length equals 14 residues. From germline, CDR1 is DFQATT and CDR2 SNEGSKA (reference sequence). Losses at the gene ends were 6 bases for V and 7 bases for J; bases not matched to a gene: 14. CDR3 amino acids: CSADPPTGILGYTF. Here the CDR3 DNA reads TGCAGTGCCGACCCCCCGACAGGGATTCTTGGCTACACCTTC.

This clonotype was found a few times. At one boundary the junction diverges from the germline segment, which might be a read error. The CDR3 DNA reads TGTGCCAGCAGCTCGGGGGGGCAAGTTCGTAATGAGCAGTTATTC. Protein: CASSSGGQVRNEQLF. This chain joins TRBV11-3 and TRBJ2-1; 8 bases are shared with TRBD2. Germline V gives CDR1 SGHNT, CDR2 YENEEA. The CDR3 covers 15 residues.

As concerns this clonotype: The CDR3 does not close with the conserved phenylalanine or tryptophan, likely indicating a read error. The V gene is TRBV12-3 or TRBV12-4, the J gene TRBJ1-2; unclear D gene. Trimming removed 6 bases at V and 3 bases at J, with 11 bases between. The CDR3 is made up of 13 amino acids. CDR3 region: CASRGGNDYGYTL. CDR3 DNA sequence: TGTGCCAGCAGGGGAGGGAATGACTATGGCTACACCCTC.

About this clonotype: A read error may be the cause here, since a much bigger clone is one base away. This rearrangement joins TRBV20-1 to TRBJ1-2, with D hard to call. This CDR3 region has 12 residues. Between the trimmed V and J ends, which lost 5 bases and 3 bases, there was a span of 10 bases. Germline CDR1 reads DFQATT; CDR2 reads SNEGSKA (reference sequence). CDR3 sequence: CSAFRTDYGYTF. DNA for the CDR3: TGCAGTGCTTTTCGTACCGACTATGGCTACACCTTC.

This clonotype was picked up a small number of times. One end of the junction is discordant with germline, which a read error may explain. The V call is TRBV4-3, the J call TRBJ2-3; a possible D gene is TRBD2 (5 bases). The CDR3 covers 17 residues. Looked up from germline, CDR1 is LGHNA and CDR2 is YSLEER. This CDR3 is CASSQVMSGANTDTQYF. Written as DNA, the CDR3 is TGTGCCAGCAGCCAAGTAATGAGCGGAGCAAACACGGATACGCAGTATTTT.

A note on this clonotype: Its ends do not fully match the called genes, so a read error is possible. The chain recombines TRBV29-1 with TRBJ2-7; 7 positions match TRBD1. In germline, CDR1 is SQVTM, CDR2 ANQGSEA. The CDR3 sequence is 14 residues long. The CDR3 loop is CSVVGTDHSYEQCF. DNA for the CDR3: TGCAGCGTGGTCGGGACAGACCACTCCTACGAGCAGTGCTTC.

The sample holds many counts of this clonotype. As DNA, the CDR3 is TGTGCCAGCAGTTCTAGCGGGGCGATATACGAGCAGTACTTC. This translates into CASSSSGAIYEQYF. The chain links TRBV6-6 to TRBJ2-7; the match to TRBD2 covers 9 bases. CDR1 is MNHNY, CDR2 SVGAGI, per germline (reference sequence). V was clipped by 4 bases and J by 4 bases; unmatched bases: 5. The CDR3 runs to 14 residues.

With respect to this clonotype: A clone one base away is much larger, so this may be a read error. V usage is TRBV29-1 and J usage is TRBJ1-1; D is unresolved. The germline gives CDR1 SQVTM, CDR2 ANQGSEA. CDR3 length: 13 amino acids. Trimming stripped 5 bases from V and 6 bases from J, with 16 bases between. CDR3 sequence reads: CSVNGGVNAEAFF. CDR3 DNA sequence: TGCAGCGTTAACGGCGGGGTAAATGCTGAAGCTTTCTTT.

This clonotype was seen just once. This chain connects TRBV28 to TRBJ2-1; the D gene could be TRBD1 or TRBD2 (5 bases each). Trimming removed 10 bases from V and 8 bases from J, with 18 bases in between. This CDR3 spans 13 amino acids. Germline values: CDR1 MDHEN, CDR2 SYDVKM. CDR3: CATSPGTLYEQFF. The CDR3 nucleotides are TGTGCCACCTCCCCGGGGACCCTCTATGAGCAGTTCTTC. Based on the CDR3 plus reference TRBV28 and TRBJ2-1, the full variable domain is DVKVTQSSRYLVKRTGEKVFLECVQDMDHENMFWYRQDPGLGLRLIYFSYDVKMKEKGDIPEGYSVSREKKERFSLILESASTNQTSMYLCATSPGTLYEQFFGPGTRLTVL.

This clonotype was recorded once. A much larger clone sits a single nucleotide away, making a read error possible. The V gene is TRBV6-5, the J gene TRBJ1-1, with D perhaps TRBD1 (6 bases). This CDR3 has 13 amino acids. Germline V gene sequence: CDR1 MNHEY, CDR2 SVGAGI. This CDR3 is CVSRWDKNTEAFF. CDR3 DNA sequence: TGTGTCAGCAGGTGGGACAAGAACACTGAAGCTTTCTTT.

Concerning this clonotype itself: A much larger clone lies one base from this, so it may be a read error. This chain links TRBV29-1 with TRBJ2-7, with D perhaps being TRBD1 or TRBD2 (7 bases each). CDR3 size: 15 residues. Per germline, CDR1 SQVTM and CDR2 ANQGSEA. CDR3 loop: CSVEGGGGITYVQYF. The CDR3 nucleotides are TGCAGCGTTGAAGGGGGAGGGGGCATAACCTACGTGCAGTACTTC.

The genes are TRBV20-1 and TRBJ2-5; TRBD1 might be the D (6 bases). CDR3 length: 13 residues. Trimming left V 4 bases short and J 4 bases short, with 13 bases between. Germline assignment: CDR1 DFQATT and CDR2 SNEGSKA (reference sequence). The DNA for the CDR3 is TGCAGTGCTAAAAGGACAGAGGCAGAGACCCAGTACTTC. This translates into CSAKRTEAETQYF.

A note on this clonotype: A read error may be the cause here, since a much bigger clone is one base away. The rearrangement joins TRBV12-3 or TRBV12-4 to TRBJ1-5, with D uncertain. Trimming took 3 bases from V and 5 from J, leaving 11 bases between them. This CDR3 has 14 amino acids. The DNA for the CDR3 is TGTGCCAGCAGTTTTAGTCGGGGTCATCAGCCCCAGCATTTT. It codes for CASSFSRGHQPQHF.

Of note for this clonotype: Just one base apart from a much larger clone, this may be a read error. The chain uses TRBV12-3 or TRBV12-4 and TRBJ2-5; either TRBD1 or TRBD2 may supply D (5 bases each). The CDR3 has 14 amino acids. V lost 5 bases to trimming and J lost 4 bases, with 14 bases between them. CDR3 DNA: TGTGCCAGCAGTCACGGGATAGGGGCAGAGACCCAGTACTTC. Translating it yields CASSHGIGAETQYF.

This clonotype was seen at least ten times. The chain employs TRBV20-1 and TRBJ1-6; 7 bases line up with TRBD1. CDR1 is DFQATT, CDR2 SNEGSKA, per germline (reference sequence). The CDR3 contains 14 residues. V lost 7 bases to trimming and J lost 4 bases; unmatched junction nucleotides: 7. In DNA form, the CDR3 reads TGCAGTGATCTGACAGGGACGTATAATTCACCCCTCCACTTT. It translates to CSDLTGTYNSPLHF.

Comment on this clonotype: The germline gene is not matched at one end of the junction; a read error may be the cause. The chain employs TRBV28 and TRBJ2-7; 9 bases are shared with TRBD2. The CDR3 covers 15 residues. Per the germline V gene, CDR1 is MDHEN and CDR2 is SYDVKM. This CDR3 is CASSLGAGGRYEQYF. CDR3 sequence (DNA): TGTGCCAGCAGTTTAGGAGCGGGGGGACGATACGAACAGTACTTC.

With regard to this clonotype: A read error may produce the germline difference seen at one junction end. The gene calls are TRBV11-2 and TRBJ2-1, with 7 nucleotides matching TRBD2. This CDR3 region has 14 residues. In germline, CDR1 is SGHAT, CDR2 FQNNGV. The CDR3 loop is CASSLGREVNEQLF. CDR3 in DNA: TGTGCCAGCAGCTTGGGTCGGGAGGTGAATGAGCAACTCTTC.

This sequence joins TRBV11-3 and TRBJ1-2, with a possible D match to TRBD1 (5 bases). V lost 0 bases and J lost 3, with 8 bases in between. The CDR3 totals 14 residues. CDR1 and CDR2 (germline): SGHNT, YENEEA. CDR3 nucleotides: TGTGCCAGCAGCTTAGATGGACACGACTATGGCTACACCTTC. Its protein product is CASSLDGHDYGYTF.

The chain couples TRBV20-1 to TRBJ2-7; D perhaps matches TRBD2 (6 bases). This CDR3 contains 13 residues. Germline CDR1 and CDR2: DFQATT and SNEGSKA (reference sequence). The V and J ends lost 3 bases and 5 bases respectively, with 14 bases between them. CDR3: CSASAGISHEQYF. The CDR3 bases are TGCAGTGCTAGTGCGGGAATTAGCCACGAGCAGTACTTC.

This clonotype appeared many times. J is TRBJ2-7 and V is TRBV6-5; the D gene is possibly TRBD2 (5 bases). The germline V gene encodes CDR1 MNHEY and CDR2 SVGAGI. The V end lost 2 bases, the J end lost 5 bases, and 13 bases lay between the germline ends. This CDR3 spans 14 amino acids. CDR3 loop: CASSYVARSDEQYF. The DNA of the CDR3 is TGTGCCAGCAGTTACGTTGCCCGTAGCGACGAGCAGTACTTC.

CDR3 sequence: CASSSDRMEYEQYF. The CDR3 region has the DNA TGTGCCAGCAGCTCGGACAGGATGGAGTATGAGCAGTACTTC. The chain links TRBV11-2 to TRBJ2-7; 7 nucleotides match TRBD1. Germline assignment: CDR1 SGHAT and CDR2 FQNNGV. The J segment lost 7 bases and the V segment lost 4 bases, leaving 10 bases of the junction unmatched. The CDR3 spans 14 residues.

CDR3 DNA: TGTGCCACCAGTGCCCGTGTGTCCTACAATGAGCAGTTCTTC. Translation: CATSARVSYNEQFF. The V and J genes are TRBV24-1 and TRBJ2-1; D gene uncertain. Trimming took 5 bases from V and 1 from J, leaving 8 bases between them. The CDR3 covers 14 residues. Germline CDR1 reads KGHDR; CDR2 reads SFDVKD.

For this clonotype: Likely a read error: the CDR3 ends without its conserved phenylalanine or tryptophan. The V and J genes are TRBV11-2 and TRBJ2-6; no reliable D call. V dropped 1 base and J dropped 0 bases, with 16 bases sitting between them. CDR3 size: 19 residues. Germline V lookup: CDR1 SGHAT, CDR2 FQNNGV. The CDR3 DNA reads as TGTGCCAGCAGCTTAGTTCCAAAGGAAGGGCCCTCTGGGGCCAACGTCCTGACTTAC. Its translation is CASSLVPKEGPSGANVLTY.

On this clonotype: Since a much larger clone is just one base distant, this may be a read error. The chain couples TRBV6-1 to TRBJ2-6; D remains ambiguous. Trimming took 2 bases from V and 0 from J, leaving 5 bases between them. The CDR3 is made up of 15 amino acids. Germline V lookup: CDR1 MNHNS, CDR2 SASEGT. CDR3 amino acids: CASSEYSSGANVLTF. The CDR3 DNA reads TGTGCCAGCAGTGAATACAGCTCTGGGGCCAACGTCCTGACTTTC.

Many counts were recorded for this clonotype. The J gene is TRBJ1-1, the V gene TRBV29-1; no firm D call. Germline loops: CDR1 SQVTM, CDR2 ANQGSEA. CDR3 length equals 11 residues. Between the trimmed V and J ends, which lost 4 bases and 12 bases, there was a span of 15 bases. CDR3 DNA: TGCAGCGTTGTGCTTGGCCCCGGGTCTTTCTTT. Translating gives CSVVLGPGSFF. Drawing the rest from reference TRBV29-1 and TRBJ1-1, the complete variable domain is SAVISQKPSRDICQRGTSLTIQCQVDSQVTMMFWYRQQPGQSLTLIATANQGSEATYESGFVIDKFPISRPNLTFSTLTVSNMSPEDSSIYLCSVVLGPGSFFGQGTRLTVV.